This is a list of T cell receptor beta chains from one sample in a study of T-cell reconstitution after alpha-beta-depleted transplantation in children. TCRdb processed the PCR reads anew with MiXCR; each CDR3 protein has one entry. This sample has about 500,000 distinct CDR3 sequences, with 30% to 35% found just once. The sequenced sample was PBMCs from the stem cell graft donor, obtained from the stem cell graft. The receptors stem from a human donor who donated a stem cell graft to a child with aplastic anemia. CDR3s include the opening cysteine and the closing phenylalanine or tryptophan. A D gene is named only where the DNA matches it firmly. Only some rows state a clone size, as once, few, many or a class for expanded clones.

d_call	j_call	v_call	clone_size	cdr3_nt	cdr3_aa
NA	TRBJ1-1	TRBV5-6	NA	TGTGCCAGCAGCTTGGGTAGGGGAAAGAACACTGAAGCTTTCTTT	CASSLGRGKNTEAFF
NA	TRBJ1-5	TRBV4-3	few	TGCGCCAGCAGCCAAGATTACAGGTACAGGTCGCCCCAGCATTTT	CASSQDYRYRSPQHF
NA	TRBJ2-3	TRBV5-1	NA	TGCGCCAGCAGCTTGGAGAAACCCCCAGATACGCAGTATTTT	CASSLEKPPDTQYF
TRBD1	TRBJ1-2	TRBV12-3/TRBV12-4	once	TGTGCCAGCAGTGGGGACAGGGTCGCTGGCTACACCTTC	CASSGDRVAGYTF
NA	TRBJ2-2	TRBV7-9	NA	TGTGCCAGCAGCCAGAGGAGTGCCGGGGAGCTGTTTTTT	CASSQRSAGELFF
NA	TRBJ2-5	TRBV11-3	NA	TGTGCCAGCAGCCACGCAGAATTCCGCGAGACCCAGTACTTC	CASSHAEFRETQYF
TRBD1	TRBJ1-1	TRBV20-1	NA	TGCAGTGCTAGAAACCTCGACAGGGGGAAGACTGAAGCTTTCTTT	CSARNLDRGKTEAFF
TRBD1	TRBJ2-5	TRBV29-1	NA	TGCAGCGTGGCCCCTGTCCAGGGGGCGGGTGAGACCCAGTACTTC	CSVAPVQGAGETQYF
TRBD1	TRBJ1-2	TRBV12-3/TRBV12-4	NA	TGTGCCAGCAGTCCCAGGGGGCTGGATGGCTACACCTTC	CASSPRGLDGYTF
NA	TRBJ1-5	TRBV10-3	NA	TGTGCCATCATCAGGACACAGCATTTT	CAIIRTQHF
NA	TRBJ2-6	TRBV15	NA	TGTGCCACCAGCAGAAGGGCTATAGGGATCTCTGGGGCCAACGTCCTGACTTTC	CATSRRAIGISGANVLTF
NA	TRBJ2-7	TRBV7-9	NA	TGTGCCAGCAGCTACCCGGCTGCCGAGCAGTACTTC	CASSYPAAEQYF
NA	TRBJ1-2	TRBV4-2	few	TGTGCCAGCAGCCAAGAGGCGGCAGCCAGGGTCTATGGCTACACCTTC	CASSQEAAARVYGYTF
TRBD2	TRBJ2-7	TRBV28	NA	TGTGCCAGCTCGGGGGAGGGTTTGGTCTTCGCCTACGAGCAGTACTTC	CASSGEGLVFAYEQYF
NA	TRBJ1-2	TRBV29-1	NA	TGCAGCGTTGGGGTAGGTTCCAACTATGGCTACACCTTC	CSVGVGSNYGYTF
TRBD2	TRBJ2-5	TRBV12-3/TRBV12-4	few	TGTGCCAGCACCTCAACCCTCGCGGGAGTGGAGACCCAGTACTTC	CASTSTLAGVETQYF
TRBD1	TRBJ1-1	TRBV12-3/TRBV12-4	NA	TGTGCCAGCAGTTTATACAGGGGATACACTGAAGCTTTCTTT	CASSLYRGYTEAFF
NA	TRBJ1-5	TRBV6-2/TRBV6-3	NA	TGTGCCAGCAGTTACTCGTATCAGCCCCAGCATTTT	CASSYSYQPQHF